This TCR beta chain was captured by sequencing in a study of blood T cell repertoires in COVID-19. Study as a whole: The samples span acute and convalescent COVID-19 from the United States, Italy and Spain. The analysed material was cDNA or gDNA that came from T cells, B-cell-depleted T cells, or PBMCs.

Authors' methods: Reference gene primer amplification gave nucleated cell count estimates. Profiled with immunoSEQ multiplex PCR; TCRdb holds only in-frame clones, not every one. That table furnishes V, J and clone size, whereas the DNA furnished D and trimming. The sample shows about 210,000 clones, 84% of them seen only once. The CDR3 covers 14 residues. Germline V gene data show CDR1 as MDHEN and CDR2 as SYDVKM. The V and J ends lost 4 bases and 7 bases, in that order; junction bases with no gene match: 6. Sequenced material: peripheral blood. This sequence joins TRBV28 and TRBJ1-5; 8 nucleotides agree with TRBD1. The sequence was obtained from a woman aged 45-65 years with active or convalescent COVID-19. The CDR3 reads CASSSGGAGQPQHF. The DNA of the CDR3 is TGTGCCAGCAGTTCAGGGGGCGCGGGGCAGCCCCAGCATTTT.